This T cell receptor (beta chain) comes out of a study of T cell responses to AZD1222 COVID-19 vaccine. The protocol was immunoSEQ multiplex PCR, while the TCRdb copy is restricted to in-frame clones and leaves out a portion. The sample records approximately 90,000 clones, approximately 87% being singletons. This clone was found once. The CDR3 has 16 amino acids. The ends were cut back, 1 base at V and 6 bases at J, with 13 bases in the middle. The germline V gene encodes CDR1 SGHVS and CDR2 FNYEAQ. This sequence was found in an adult in good health. The sample in question was peripheral blood, obtained on day 0 of AZD1222 vaccination. The rearrangement links TRBV7-6 to TRBJ1-6; D call uncertain. The CDR3 region is CASSLGVPAGNSPLHF. The CDR3 DNA follows: TGTGCCAGCAGCTTAGGGGTCCCGGCCGGTAATTCACCCCTCCACTTT.